This entry describes one T cell receptor beta chain. Its antigen has not been determined. Base qualities are not recorded, but no much larger clone differs from it by a single base. This sample was taken from a study of T cell repertoires in cytomegalovirus infection (dated by TCRdb to between 2017 and 2020). About the full investigation: Alongside well-studied HLA-B-restricted epitopes, the peptide stimulations were aimed at recently identified HLA-C-restricted CMV epitopes, whose presentation resists viral immunomodulation. Donor HLA type was relevant to the analysis, as public TCR beta signatures indicated carriage of CMV infection together with the matching HLA type. General conclusions and limits of the study: The ex vivo response was dominated by HLA-C-restricted CMV-specific TCR beta clonotypes, and the single most frequent clonotype in two of eight donors was supplied by these HLA-C-restricted clonotypes. Cumulative frequency of public TCR beta family members discriminated carriers of CMV infection plus the relevant HLA type in this cohort and an independent approximately 350-donor cohort.

The sample's treatment or condition, from its label and the paper: in vitro stimulation with specific CMV peptide epitopes to enrich CMV-specific T cells. Based on the germline V gene, the CDR1 and CDR2 sequences are MDHEN and SYDVKM. The CDR3, from cysteine to phenylalanine, totals 17 residues. The only DNA kept is the CDR3, 51 bases in frame from the first base. At the junction V is shortened by 6 bases and J by 2 bases, with 21 bases in between. Reads for this sample came from an Illumina HiSeq 1500. In TCRdb, the public reads were trimmed at Q25 with fastp and aligned with MiXCR, with productive beta chains retained. Each record represents a unique CDR3 protein, reported with the most common genes and DNA among its rows. The sample table shows around 78,000 distinct CDR3 sequences, and under 30% are seen once. About 50% of the sample comes from the top ten.

This TCR was sampled from a human donor in good health (CMV status not recorded). Some clones in this sample may be carry-over from other donors' samples. The V and J segments used are TRBV28 and TRBJ2-3, with the D gene uncertain. The sample consisted of CD8+ T cells from cultured PBMCs, taken from culture after CMV antigen stimulation. The DNA is as follows: TGTGCCAGCAGCCCTGAGAGGAGCCCTGCCTACACAGATACGCAGTATTTT. Its protein product is CASSPERSPAYTDTQYF.